These 15 T cell receptor beta chains originate from one sample sequenced in a study of shared clonotypes between healthy human individuals. Naive CD8 isolation took CD45RO-negative cells positively selected for CCR7 and excluded terminally differentiated effector memory CD45RA+ cells. Sequenced by immunoSEQ multiplex PCR; TCRdb stores in-frame clones only, minus some. The data show about 2.1 million clones, approximately 94% seen once. Sequenced sample: naive CD8+ T cells from PBMCs. These receptors were taken from a man younger than 35 in good health. Some clones in this sample may be carry-over from other donors' samples.

The genes are TRBV5-6 and TRBJ1-2; 7 bases are shared with TRBD1. Trimming cost V 4 bases and J 6 bases; bases outside gene matches: 12. The germline V gene has CDR1 SGHDT and CDR2 YYEEEE. The CDR3 sequence is 15 residues long. CDR3 bases: TGTGCCAGCAGCAAACTCACAAAGGGGGCTGATGGCTACACCTTC. Protein: CASSKLTKGADGYTF. Filled out from reference TRBV5-6 and TRBJ1-2, the complete variable domain reads DAGVTQSPTHLIKTRGQQVTLRCSPKSGHDTVSWYQQALGQGPQFIFQYYEEEERQRGNFPDRFSGHQFPNYSSELNVNALLLGDSALYLCASSKLTKGADGYTFGSGTRLTVV.

For this clone: The same CDR3 is also encoded by other DNA sequences in this sample. The rearrangement uses TRBV28 and TRBJ1-1; D is ambiguous. This CDR3 has 13 residues. Per the germline V gene, CDR1 is MDHEN and CDR2 is SYDVKM. V lost 2 bases and J lost 1, with 5 bases in between. The CDR3 protein is CASSLGSNTEAFF. CDR3 DNA: TGTGCCAGCAGTTTAGGCTCGAACACTGAAGCTTTCTTT. The variable domain in full, with the rest retrieved from reference TRBV28 and TRBJ1-1, is DVKVTQSSRYLVKRTGEKVFLECVQDMDHENMFWYRQDPGLGLRLIYFSYDVKMKEKGDIPEGYSVSREKKERFSLILESASTNQTSMYLCASSLGSNTEAFFGQGTRLTVV.

The rearrangement links TRBV7-6 to TRBJ2-6; the D is unclear. V shed 4 bases and J shed 1 base, with 14 bases lying between them. The germline gives CDR1 SGHVS, CDR2 FNYEAQ. The CDR3 loop spans 17 amino acids. This CDR3 reads CASSSRPVSSGANVLTF. CDR3 bases: TGTGCCAGCAGCTCCAGGCCAGTATCTTCTGGGGCCAACGTCCTGACTTTC.

The chain recombines TRBV27 with TRBJ2-1, with D maybe TRBD2 (5 bases). Germline-derived CDR1 and CDR2 are MNHEY and SMNVEV (reference sequence). Trimming took 5 bases from V and 7 from J, leaving 24 bases between them. The CDR3 sequence is 17 residues long. The chain's CDR3 is CASSPILKAEVGNEQFF. For the CDR3, the DNA is TGTGCCAGCAGTCCGATCCTAAAAGCGGAAGTGGGGAATGAGCAGTTCTTC.

This clone was observed once. This chain links TRBV7-8 with TRBJ1-5; maybe TRBD1 (6 bases). The CDR3 has 15 amino acids. The germline V and J ends were trimmed by 5 bases and 3 bases, with 14 bases remaining between them. Germline CDR1 reads SGHVS; CDR2 reads FQNEAQ. The CDR3 DNA sequence: TGTGCCAGCAGCCCGCGGGGGACATTCAATCAGCCCCAGCATTTT. Translating gives CASSPRGTFNQPQHF.

The rearrangement links TRBV19 to TRBJ2-1; D not resolved. This CDR3 is built from 15 residues. Per the germline V gene, CDR1 is LNHDA and CDR2 is SQIVND (reference sequence). Trimming stripped 9 bases from V and 0 bases from J, with 15 bases between. The CDR3 region is CASQASGGSYNEQFF. DNA for the CDR3: TGTGCCAGCCAGGCCTCCGGCGGCTCCTACAATGAGCAGTTCTTC.

The chain couples TRBV7-9 to TRBJ2-1, with 7 bases that match TRBD2. Germline CDR1 is SEHNR and CDR2 is FQNEAQ (reference sequence). With 1 base clipped from V and 9 bases from J, the junction kept 3 bases outside the gene matches. The CDR3 spans 13 residues. The DNA for the CDR3 is TGTGCCAGCAGCTTAGGAGTAGCGGGTGAGCAGTTCTTC. It yields the protein CASSLGVAGEQFF.

V and J are TRBV9 and TRBJ2-7; perhaps TRBD1 as D (6 bases). Trimming stripped 2 bases from V and 3 bases from J, with 15 bases between. The CDR3 extends over 15 amino acids. Germline CDR1 is SGDLS and CDR2 is YYNGEE. This CDR3 reads CASSVHSTGIYEQYF. CDR3 coding DNA: TGTGCCAGCAGCGTCCACTCCACAGGGATCTACGAGCAGTACTTC. Looking up the rest from reference TRBV9 and TRBJ2-7 gives the full variable domain: DSGVTQTPKHLITATGQRVTLRCSPRSGDLSVYWYQQSLDQGLQFLIQYYNGEERAKGNILERFSAQQFPDLHSELNLSSLELGDSALYFCASSVHSTGIYEQYFGPGTRLTVT.

V and J are TRBV13 and TRBJ1-3, with 8 bases that match TRBD1. Losses at the gene ends were 7 bases for V and 0 bases for J; bases not matched to a gene: 8. Germline CDR1 is PRHDT and CDR2 is FYEKMQ (reference sequence). The CDR3 contains 16 residues. In DNA form, the CDR3 reads TGTGCCAGCACCCCCCGGACAGGGTTCTCTGGAAACACCATATATTTT. Translated: CASTPRTGFSGNTIYF.

This sequence joins TRBV27 and TRBJ1-1; D ambiguous. Deletions cut 3 bases from V and 8 bases from J, with 13 bases between. Germline V lookup: CDR1 MNHEY, CDR2 SMNVEV (reference sequence). The CDR3 runs 13 residues. The CDR3 DNA reads as TGTGCCAGCAGTTTCGGTCCGGCGGTAGAAGCTTTCTTT. Translated: CASSFGPAVEAFF.

Comment on this clone: Distinct nucleotide sequences in the sample also encode this CDR3. V usage is TRBV6-5 and J usage is TRBJ2-1, with D maybe TRBD1 (5 bases). The CDR3 covers 14 residues. The V gene lost 0 bases and the J gene lost 4 bases, with 7 bases spanning the gap. Germline V CDR1 and CDR2: MNHEY, SVGAGI. CDR3 DNA sequence: TGTGCCAGCAGTTACTCGCAGGGATACAATGAGCAGTTCTTC. This translates into CASSYSQGYNEQFF.

V usage is TRBV2 and J usage is TRBJ2-1; D remains unclear. The V end was cut by 6 bases, the J end by 6 bases, with 24 bases between. Germline CDR1 SNHLY, CDR2 FYNNEI. This CDR3 region has 17 residues. CDR3 sequence reads: CASSFTLDHAPSNEQFF. DNA of the CDR3: TGTGCCAGCAGCTTCACTCTCGACCACGCACCTTCCAATGAGCAGTTCTTC.

The V call is TRBV28, the J call TRBJ1-1, with D perhaps TRBD1 (5 bases). V was trimmed by 2 bases and J by 2 bases, leaving 9 bases between them. From germline, CDR1 is MDHEN and CDR2 SYDVKM. The CDR3 is made up of 14 amino acids. CDR3 in DNA: TGTGCCAGCAGTTTAGGGGCAGCCAACACTGAAGCTTTCTTT. Translation gives CASSLGAANTEAFF.

This clone appeared a single time. The chain is built from TRBV29-1 and TRBJ2-1; D remains ambiguous. The CDR3 runs 13 residues. In germline, CDR1 is SQVTM, CDR2 ANQGSEA. V was pared by 5 bases and J by 4 bases, with 12 bases between. The CDR3 DNA follows: TGCAGCGTTATTGAAACAAGATACAATGAGCAGTTCTTC. It specifies CSVIETRYNEQFF.

The V call is TRBV10-3, the J call TRBJ1-1; possibly TRBD1 for D (5 bases). CDR3 length: 13 residues. CDR1 is ENHRY and CDR2 is SYGVKD in the germline V gene. The V gene lost 7 bases and the J gene lost 0 bases, with 9 bases spanning the gap. This CDR3 reads CAIKGPLNTEAFF. CDR3 nucleotide sequence: TGTGCCATCAAGGGACCCTTGAACACTGAAGCTTTCTTT.